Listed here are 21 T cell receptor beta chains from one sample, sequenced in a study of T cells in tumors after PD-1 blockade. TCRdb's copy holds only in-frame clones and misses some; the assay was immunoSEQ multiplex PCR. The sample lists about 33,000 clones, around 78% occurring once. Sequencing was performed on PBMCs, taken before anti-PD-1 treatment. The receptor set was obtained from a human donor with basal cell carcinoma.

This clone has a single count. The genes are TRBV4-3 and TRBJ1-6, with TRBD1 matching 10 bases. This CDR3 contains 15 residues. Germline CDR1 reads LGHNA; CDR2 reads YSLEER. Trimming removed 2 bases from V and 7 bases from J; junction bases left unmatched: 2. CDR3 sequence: CASSQRQGANSPLHF. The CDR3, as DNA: TGCGCCAGCAGCCAAAGACAGGGGGCGAATTCACCCCTCCACTTT.

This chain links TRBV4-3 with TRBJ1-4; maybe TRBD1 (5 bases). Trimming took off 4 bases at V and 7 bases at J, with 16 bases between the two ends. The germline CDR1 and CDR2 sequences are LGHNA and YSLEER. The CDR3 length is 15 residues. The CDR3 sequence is CASSPTSGKGEKLFF. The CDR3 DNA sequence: TGCGCCAGCAGCCCGACATCAGGGAAGGGTGAAAAACTGTTTTTT.

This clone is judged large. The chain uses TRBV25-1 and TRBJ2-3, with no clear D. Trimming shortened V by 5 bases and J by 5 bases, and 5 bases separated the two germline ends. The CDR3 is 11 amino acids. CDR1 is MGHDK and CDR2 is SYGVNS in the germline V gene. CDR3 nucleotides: TGTGCCAGCAGTTTTGGAGATACGCAGTATTTT. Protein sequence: CASSFGDTQYF.

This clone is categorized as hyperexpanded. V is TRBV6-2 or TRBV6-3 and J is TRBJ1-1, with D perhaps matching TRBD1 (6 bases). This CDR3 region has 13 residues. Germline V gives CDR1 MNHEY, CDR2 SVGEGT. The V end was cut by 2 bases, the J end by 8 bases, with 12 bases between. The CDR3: CASSYQGHVEAFF. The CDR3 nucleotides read TGTGCCAGCAGTTACCAGGGACACGTAGAAGCTTTCTTT.

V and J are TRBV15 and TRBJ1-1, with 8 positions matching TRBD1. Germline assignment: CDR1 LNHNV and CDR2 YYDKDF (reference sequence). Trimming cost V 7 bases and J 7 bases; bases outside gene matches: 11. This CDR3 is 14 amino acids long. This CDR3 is CATIRTGTTREAFF. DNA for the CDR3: TGTGCCACCATCAGGACAGGGACAACTCGTGAAGCTTTCTTT. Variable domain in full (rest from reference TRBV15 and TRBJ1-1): DAMVIQNPRYQVTQFGKPVTLSCSQTLNHNVMYWYQQKSSQAPKLLFHYYDKDFNNEADTPDNFQSRRPNTSFCFLDIRSPGLGDTAMYLCATIRTGTTREAFFGQGTRLTVV.

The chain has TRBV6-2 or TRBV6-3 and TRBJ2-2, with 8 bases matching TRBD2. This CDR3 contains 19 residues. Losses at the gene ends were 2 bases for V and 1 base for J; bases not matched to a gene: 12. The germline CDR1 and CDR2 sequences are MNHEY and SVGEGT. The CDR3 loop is CASSYLTRTGGQNTGELFF. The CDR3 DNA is TGTGCCAGCAGTTACCTAACTAGGACGGGGGGGCAGAACACCGGGGAGCTGTTTTTT.

The DNA of the CDR3 is TGCGCCAGCAGCCCGAACACGGCCACTAGCACAGATACGCAGTATTTT. Protein: CASSPNTATSTDTQYF. This rearrangement joins TRBV5-1 to TRBJ2-3; D is ambiguous. Trimming stripped 4 bases from V and 0 bases from J, with 15 bases between. This CDR3 region has 16 residues. Germline CDR1 and CDR2: SGHRS and YFSETQ. The entire variable domain, with the rest obtained from reference TRBV5-1 and TRBJ2-3, is as follows: KAGVTQTPRYLIKTRGQQVTLSCSPISGHRSVSWYQQTPGQGLQFLFEYFSETQRNKGNFPGRFSGRQFSNSRSEMNVSTLELGDSALYLCASSPNTATSTDTQYFGPGTRLTVL.

In DNA, the CDR3 is TGTGCCATTTCCGGACAGGACTCTAACTATGGCTACACCTTC. It codes for CAISGQDSNYGYTF. The V call is TRBV2, the J call TRBJ1-2; 7 nucleotides line up with TRBD1. V trimming: 10 bases; J trimming: 0 bases; junction bases outside the gene matches: 8. In germline, CDR1 is SNHLY, CDR2 FYNNEI. The CDR3 consists of 14 residues. The full variable domain, in which reference TRBV2 and TRBJ1-2 provide the parts outside the CDR3, is EPEVTQTPSHQVTQMGQEVILRCVPISNHLYFYWYRQILGQKVEFLVSFYNNEISEKSEIFDDQFSVERPDGSNFTLKIRSTKLEDSAMYFCAISGQDSNYGYTFGSGTRLTVV.

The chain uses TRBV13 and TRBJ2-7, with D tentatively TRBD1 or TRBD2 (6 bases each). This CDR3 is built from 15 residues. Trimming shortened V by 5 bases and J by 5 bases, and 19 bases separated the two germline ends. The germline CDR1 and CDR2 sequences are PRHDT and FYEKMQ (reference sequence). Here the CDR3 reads CASSQGQGTFNEQYF. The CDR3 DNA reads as TGTGCCAGCAGCCAGGGCCAGGGGACTTTCAACGAGCAGTACTTC.

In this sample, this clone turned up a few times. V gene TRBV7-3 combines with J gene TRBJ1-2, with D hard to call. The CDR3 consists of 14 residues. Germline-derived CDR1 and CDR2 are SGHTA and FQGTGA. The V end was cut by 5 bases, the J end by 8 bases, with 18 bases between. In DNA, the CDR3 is TGTGCCAGCAGCCCCCGGTTCGAAGTCGGCGGCTACACCTTC. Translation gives CASSPRFEVGGYTF. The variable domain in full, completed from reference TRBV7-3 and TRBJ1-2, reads GAGVSQTPSNKVTEKGKYVELRCDPISGHTALYWYRQSLGQGPEFLIYFQGTGAADDSGLPNDRFFAVRPEGSVSTLKIQRTERGDSAVYLCASSPRFEVGGYTFGSGTRLTVV.

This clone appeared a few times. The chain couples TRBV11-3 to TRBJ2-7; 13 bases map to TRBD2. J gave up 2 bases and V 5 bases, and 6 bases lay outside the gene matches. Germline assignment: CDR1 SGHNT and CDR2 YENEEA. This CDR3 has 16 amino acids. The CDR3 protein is CASSRPGTSGTYEQYF. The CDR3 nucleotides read TGTGCCAGCAGCCGGCCCGGGACTAGCGGGACCTACGAGCAGTACTTC.

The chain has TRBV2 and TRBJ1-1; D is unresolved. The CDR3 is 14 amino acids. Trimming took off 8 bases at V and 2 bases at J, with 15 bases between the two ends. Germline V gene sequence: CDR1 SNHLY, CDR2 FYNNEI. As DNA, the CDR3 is TGTGCCAGCGCTATCTATGCAAGAAACACTGAAGCTTTCTTT. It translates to CASAIYARNTEAFF. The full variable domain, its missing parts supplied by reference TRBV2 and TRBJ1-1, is EPEVTQTPSHQVTQMGQEVILRCVPISNHLYFYWYRQILGQKVEFLVSFYNNEISEKSEIFDDQFSVERPDGSNFTLKIRSTKLEDSAMYFCASAIYARNTEAFFGQGTRLTVV.

The DNA of the CDR3 is TGTGCCAGCAGCCAGTTGGGGGGGGGCCACTCACCCCTCCACTTT. It specifies CASSQLGGGHSPLHF. The chain couples TRBV14 to TRBJ1-6, with a tentative D call TRBD1 (6 bases). The CDR3 contains 15 residues. Germline V gene data show CDR1 as SGHDN and CDR2 as FVKESK. Trimming removed 3 bases at V and 10 bases at J, with 16 bases between.

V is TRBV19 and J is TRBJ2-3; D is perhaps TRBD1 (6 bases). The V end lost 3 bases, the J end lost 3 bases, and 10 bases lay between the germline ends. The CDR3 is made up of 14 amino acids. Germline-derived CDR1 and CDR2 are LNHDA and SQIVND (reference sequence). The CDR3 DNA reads TGTGCCAGTAGTATGAGAGGGGGTACAGATACGCAGTATTTT. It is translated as CASSMRGGTDTQYF.

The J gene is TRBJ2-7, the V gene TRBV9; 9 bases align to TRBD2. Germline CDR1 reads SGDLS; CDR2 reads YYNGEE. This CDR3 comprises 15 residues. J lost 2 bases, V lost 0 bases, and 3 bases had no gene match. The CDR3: CASSVGGGAPYEQYF. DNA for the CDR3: TGTGCCAGCAGCGTAGGCGGGGGGGCCCCCTACGAGCAGTACTTC.

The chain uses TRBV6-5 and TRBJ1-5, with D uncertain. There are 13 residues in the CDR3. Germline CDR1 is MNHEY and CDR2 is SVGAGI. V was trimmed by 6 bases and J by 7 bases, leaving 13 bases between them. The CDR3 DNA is TGTGCCAGCAGACGGGCGTCCAAACAGCCCCAGCATTTT. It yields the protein CASRRASKQPQHF.

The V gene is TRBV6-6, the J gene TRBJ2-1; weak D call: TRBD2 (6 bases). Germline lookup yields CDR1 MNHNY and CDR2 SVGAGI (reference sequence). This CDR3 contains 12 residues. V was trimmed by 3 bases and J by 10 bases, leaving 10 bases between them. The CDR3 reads CASSYRAGEQFF. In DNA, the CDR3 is TGTGCCAGCAGTTATCGGGCGGGGGAGCAGTTCTTC.

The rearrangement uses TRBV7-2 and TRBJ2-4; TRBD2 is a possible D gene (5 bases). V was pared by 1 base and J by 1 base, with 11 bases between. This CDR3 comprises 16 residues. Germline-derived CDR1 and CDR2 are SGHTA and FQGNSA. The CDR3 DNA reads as TGTGCCAGCAGCTTAGATAGGCGGGCGGCCAAAAACATTCAGTACTTC. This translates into CASSLDRRAAKNIQYF.

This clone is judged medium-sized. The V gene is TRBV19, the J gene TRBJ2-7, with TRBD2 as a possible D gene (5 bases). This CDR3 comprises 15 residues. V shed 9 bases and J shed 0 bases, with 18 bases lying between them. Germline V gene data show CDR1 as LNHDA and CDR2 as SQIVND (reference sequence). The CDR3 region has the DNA TGTGCCAGCGGCGGTGGGAGCCCCATCTCCTACGAGCAGTACTTC. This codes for CASGGGSPISYEQYF. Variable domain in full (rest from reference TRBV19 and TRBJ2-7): DGGITQSPKYLFRKEGQNVTLSCEQNLNHDAMYWYRQDPGQGLRLIYYSQIVNDFQKGDIAEGYSVSREKKESFPLTVTSAQKNPTAFYLCASGGGSPISYEQYFGPGTRLTVT.

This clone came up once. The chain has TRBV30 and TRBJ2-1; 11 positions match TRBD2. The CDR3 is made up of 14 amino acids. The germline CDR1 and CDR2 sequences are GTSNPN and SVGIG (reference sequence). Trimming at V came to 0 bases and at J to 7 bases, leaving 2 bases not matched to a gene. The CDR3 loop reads CAWSVGLAGNEQFF. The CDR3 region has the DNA TGTGCCTGGAGTGTCGGACTAGCGGGTAATGAGCAGTTCTTC.

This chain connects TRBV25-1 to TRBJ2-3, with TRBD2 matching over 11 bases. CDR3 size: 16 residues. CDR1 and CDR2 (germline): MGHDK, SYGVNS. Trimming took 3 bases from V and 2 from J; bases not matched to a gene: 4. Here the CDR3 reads CASSELTSGVTDTQYF. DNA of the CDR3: TGTGCCAGCAGTGAGCTGACTAGCGGGGTCACAGATACGCAGTATTTT.